This is a list of T cell receptor beta chains from one sample in a study. TCRdb itself ran the RT-PCR reads through MiXCR, one entry per CDR3 protein. This sample has almost 700,000 distinct CDR3 sequences; more than 13% occur once, and the top ten carry roughly 3.6%. Sequences were obtained from memory CD4+ T cells from blood. The receptors were gathered from a female donor in good health, serving as a healthy control. Both conserved end residues are part of each CDR3. A D gene is named only where the DNA matches it firmly. Expanded clones are given a class, and other clones once, few, many or no size at all.

d_gene	len	abundance	v_gene	j_gene	CDR3nt	CDR3aa
NA	14	few	TRBV5-6	TRBJ1-5	TGTGCCAGCAGCTACTACGGAGGGGGTCAGCCCCAGCATTTT	CASSYYGGGQPQHF
NA	15	many	TRBV4-3	TRBJ2-5	TGCGCCAGCAGCCAAGAGGCGACACTAGGGGAGACCCAGTACTTC	CASSQEATLGETQYF
NA	15	many	TRBV20-1	TRBJ2-7	TGCAGTGCTAGTTCACTCTCTAGAAACTCCTACGAGCAGTACTTC	CSASSLSRNSYEQYF
TRBD1	16	NA	TRBV5-1	TRBJ1-4	TGCGCCAGCAGCTTGGGGTCCGGGACAGGCGATGAAAAACTGTTTTTT	CASSLGSGTGDEKLFF
NA	17	many	TRBV6-5	TRBJ2-6	TGTGCCAGCACCTCAAGCGGGCAGGGGTTTGGGGCCAACGTCCTGACTTTC	CASTSSGQGFGANVLTF
NA	13	NA	TRBV4-1	TRBJ2-7	TGCGCCAGCAGCCAAGGGGCGGACACCGAGCAGTACTTC	CASSQGADTEQYF
NA	15	NA	TRBV28	TRBJ2-5	TGTGCCAGCAGTGATCAAACAGGAGCCCAAGAGACCCAGTACTTC	CASSDQTGAQETQYF
TRBD2	14	many	TRBV20-1	TRBJ2-5	TGCAGTGCTACGACTAGCGGGAGTCGAGAGACCCAGTACTTC	CSATTSGSRETQYF
NA	15	few	TRBV5-1	TRBJ1-5	TGCGCCAGCAGGCGGGACGGTAATAGCAATCAGCCCCAGCATTTT	CASRRDGNSNQPQHF
NA	18	few	TRBV7-3	TRBJ1-2	TGTGCCAGCAGCTTATACCCGAGCGTGGGGGACTTTAACTATGGCTACACCTTC	CASSLYPSVGDFNYGYTF
NA	13	few	TRBV5-1	TRBJ1-4	TGCGCCAGCAGCTTGGGCGGGGATGAAAAACTGTTTTTT	CASSLGGDEKLFF
NA	14	few	TRBV20-1	TRBJ2-2	TGCAGTGCTCCAAGCGGGCGGAACACCGGGGAGCTGTTTTTT	CSAPSGRNTGELFF
TRBD1	15	NA	TRBV18	TRBJ2-7	TGTGCCAGCTCATCGGGATTGGGACAGAGCTACGAGCAGTACTTC	CASSSGLGQSYEQYF
NA	13	many	TRBV7-9	TRBJ2-6	TGTGCCAGCAGCTTCCCTGGGGCCAACGTCCTGACTTTC	CASSFPGANVLTF
TRBD1	15	NA	TRBV5-1	TRBJ2-2	TGCGCCAGCAGCGCGTTGACAGGGGCCACCGGGGAGCTGTTTTTT	CASSALTGATGELFF
NA	15	NA	TRBV28	TRBJ1-2	TGTGCCAGCAGTCCGAGCCGGGGGCAGAACTATGGCTACACCTTC	CASSPSRGQNYGYTF
NA	16	few	TRBV5-1	TRBJ2-7	TGCGCCAGCAGCCCCCCCTACGGCCAAAGCTCCTACGAGCAGTACTTC	CASSPPYGQSSYEQYF
TRBD1	15	many	TRBV29-1	TRBJ2-3	TGCAGCGTTGTAGGGACAGCTGCTAGCACAGATACGCAGTATTTT	CSVVGTAASTDTQYF
NA	14	NA	TRBV30	TRBJ2-7	TGTGCCTGTCCTAAAGAGGACCGAAACTACGAGCAGTACTTC	CACPKEDRNYEQYF
NA	14	few	TRBV27	TRBJ2-7	TGTGCCAGCAGGGGGGTGACTATCTCCTACGAGCAGTACTTC	CASRGVTISYEQYF
TRBD1	14	many	TRBV20-1	TRBJ1-1	TGCAGTGCTAGGGCGGGACAGGGGAACACTGAAGCTTTCTTT	CSARAGQGNTEAFF
NA	16	few	TRBV10-1	TRBJ2-1	TGCGCCAGCAGTGACCTCGGACTCAGCTCCTACAATGAGCAGTTCTTC	CASSDLGLSSYNEQFF
NA	15	NA	TRBV5-1	TRBJ1-4	TGCGCCAGCAGCTTGGGCATTGCAACTAATGAAAAACTGTTTTTT	CASSLGIATNEKLFF